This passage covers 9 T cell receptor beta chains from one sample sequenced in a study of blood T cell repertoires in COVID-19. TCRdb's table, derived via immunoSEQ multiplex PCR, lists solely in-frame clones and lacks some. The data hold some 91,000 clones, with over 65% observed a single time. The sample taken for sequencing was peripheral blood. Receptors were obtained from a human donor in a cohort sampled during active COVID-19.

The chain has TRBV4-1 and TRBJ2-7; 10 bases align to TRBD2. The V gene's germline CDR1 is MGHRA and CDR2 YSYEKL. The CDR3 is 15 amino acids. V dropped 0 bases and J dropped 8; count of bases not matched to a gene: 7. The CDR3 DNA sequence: TGCGCCAGCAGCCAAGAGATACTAGCGGGACGCAAGCAGTACTTC. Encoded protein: CASSQEILAGRKQYF.

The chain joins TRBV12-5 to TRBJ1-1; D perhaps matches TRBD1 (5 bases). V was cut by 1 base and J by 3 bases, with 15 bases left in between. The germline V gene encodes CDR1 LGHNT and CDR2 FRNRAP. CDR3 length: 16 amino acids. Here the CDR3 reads CASGLERGGSHTEAFF. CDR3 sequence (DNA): TGTGCTAGTGGTTTGGAACGGGGGGGAAGTCACACTGAAGCTTTCTTT. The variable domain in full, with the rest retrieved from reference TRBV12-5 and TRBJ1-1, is DARVTQTPRHKVTEMGQEVTMRCQPILGHNTVFWYRQTMMQGLELLAYFRNRAPLDDSGMPKDRFSAEMPDATLATLKIQPSEPRDSAVYFCASGLERGGSHTEAFFGQGTRLTVV.

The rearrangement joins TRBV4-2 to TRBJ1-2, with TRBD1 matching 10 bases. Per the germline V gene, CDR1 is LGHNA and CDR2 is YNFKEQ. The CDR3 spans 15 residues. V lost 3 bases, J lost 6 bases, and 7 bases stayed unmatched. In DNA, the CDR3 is TGTGCCAGCAGCCACGCGACAGGGGGCCGTAATGGCTACACCTTC. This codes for CASSHATGGRNGYTF.

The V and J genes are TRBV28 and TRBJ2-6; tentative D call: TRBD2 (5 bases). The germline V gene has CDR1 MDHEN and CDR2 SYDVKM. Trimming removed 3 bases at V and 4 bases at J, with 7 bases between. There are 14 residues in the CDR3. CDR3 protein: CASSFLAGANVLTF. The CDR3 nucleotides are TGTGCCAGCAGTTTTCTAGCCGGGGCCAACGTCCTGACTTTC.

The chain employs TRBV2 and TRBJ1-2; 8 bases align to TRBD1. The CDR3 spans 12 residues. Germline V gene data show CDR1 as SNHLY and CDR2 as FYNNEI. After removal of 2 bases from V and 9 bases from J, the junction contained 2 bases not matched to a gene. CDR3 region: CASSEQGASYTF. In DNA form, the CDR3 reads TGTGCCAGCAGTGAACAGGGGGCTAGCTACACCTTC.

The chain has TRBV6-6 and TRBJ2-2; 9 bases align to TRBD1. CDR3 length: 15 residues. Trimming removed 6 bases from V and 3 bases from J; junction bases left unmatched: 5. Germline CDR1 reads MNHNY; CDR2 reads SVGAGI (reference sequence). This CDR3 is CASRARTGDTGELFF. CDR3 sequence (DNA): TGTGCCAGCAGGGCGAGGACAGGGGACACCGGGGAGCTGTTTTTT.

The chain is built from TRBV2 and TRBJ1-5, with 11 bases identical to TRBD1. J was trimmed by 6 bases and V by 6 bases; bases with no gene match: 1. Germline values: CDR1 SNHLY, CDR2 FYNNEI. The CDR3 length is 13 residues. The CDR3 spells CASRGQGGQPQHF. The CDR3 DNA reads TGTGCCAGCAGGGGACAGGGGGGTCAGCCCCAGCATTTT.

CDR3 loop: CASRQKLPNTEAFF. The DNA for the CDR3 is TGTGCCAGCAGGCAGAAGTTACCGAACACTGAAGCTTTCTTT. The V call is TRBV7-8, the J call TRBJ1-1; D is ambiguous. The CDR3 covers 14 residues. CDR1 is SGHVS and CDR2 is FQNEAQ in the germline V gene. Trimming left V 6 bases short and J 1 base short, with 12 bases between. Filled out from reference TRBV7-8 and TRBJ1-1, the complete variable domain reads GAGVSQSPRYKVAKRGQDVALRCDPISGHVSLFWYQQALGQGPEFLTYFQNEAQLDKSGLPSDRFFAERPEGSVSTLKIQRTQQEDSAVYLCASRQKLPNTEAFFGQGTRLTVV.

CDR3 bases: TGTGCCAGCAGTGTAGGGACAGGGCACACTGAAGCTTTCTTT. This gives the protein CASSVGTGHTEAFF. The rearrangement joins TRBV28 to TRBJ1-1, with 9 bases fitting TRBD1. The length of the CDR3 is 14 residues. CDR1 MDHEN and CDR2 SYDVKM come from the germline V gene. The ends lost 5 bases at V and 3 bases at J; junction bases unmatched: 4.